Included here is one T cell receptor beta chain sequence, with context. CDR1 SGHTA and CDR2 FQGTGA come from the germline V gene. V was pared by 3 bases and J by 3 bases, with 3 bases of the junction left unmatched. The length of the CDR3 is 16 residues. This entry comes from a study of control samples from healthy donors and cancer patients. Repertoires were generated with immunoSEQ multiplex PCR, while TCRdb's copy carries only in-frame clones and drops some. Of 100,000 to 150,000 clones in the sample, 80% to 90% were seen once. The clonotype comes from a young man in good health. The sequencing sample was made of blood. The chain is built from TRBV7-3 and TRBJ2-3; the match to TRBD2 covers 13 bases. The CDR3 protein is CASSFQTSGGTDTQYF. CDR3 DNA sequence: TGTGCCAGCAGCTTCCAGACTAGCGGGGGGACAGATACGCAGTATTTT.